Given below is one T cell receptor (beta chain) in context. The germline CDR1 and CDR2 sequences are LNHDA and SQIVND (reference sequence). The CDR3 spans 13 residues. Trimming left V 6 bases short and J 6 bases short, with 14 bases between. The sample comes from a study of shared clonotypes between healthy human individuals. Clones were read by immunoSEQ multiplex PCR, and TCRdb kept only the in-frame ones, dropping some. The sample lists millions of clones, around 95% occurring once. The chain joins TRBV19 to TRBJ1-2; TRBD1 is a possible D gene (6 bases). This receptor was identified in a man aged 18 to 30 in good health. Sequencing was done on a sample of naive CD4+ T cells sorted from blood. Documented subset: CD45RA+ positively selected. In DNA form, the CDR3 reads TGTGCCAGTAGCTACAGGGTACATGATGGCTACACCTTC. It encodes CASSYRVHDGYTF.